This T cell receptor beta chain emerged from a study of regulatory T cells in long-lasting Graves disease. The overall study: Over 5 years on antithyroid drugs plus positive TSH receptor antibodies marked Graves' disease as persistent.

Combining iRepertoire HTBI primers with Arm-PCR of CDR3 regions, the authors built TCR beta libraries. TCRdb analysed the multiplex PCR reads with MiXCR anew, one entry per CDR3 protein. The sample consists of 450,000 or so distinct CDR3 sequences, about 22% of them appearing once. Germline V gene data show CDR1 as SQVTM and CDR2 as ANQGSEA. V shed 2 bases, J shed 10 bases, and the junction held 10 bases outside the gene matches. The CDR3 has 13 residues. Documented time point: persistent/refractory GD, antithyroid drugs over 5 years with positive TRAb. Isolated PBMC RNA provided the starting material for the TCR library. Concerning this clonotype: A much larger clone differs from this one at a single base, so this may be a read error.

This TCR was sampled from a female donor with Graves disease. Sample: peripheral blood mononuclear cells (PBMCs), taken when the disease was refractory, from a patient treated with antithyroid drugs. The genes are TRBV29-1 and TRBJ1-1, with 7 bases lining up with TRBD1. CDR3 amino acids: CSVERQGDKIAFF. In nucleotides, the CDR3 is TGCAGCGTTGAACGACAGGGAGATAAGATAGCTTTCTTT.